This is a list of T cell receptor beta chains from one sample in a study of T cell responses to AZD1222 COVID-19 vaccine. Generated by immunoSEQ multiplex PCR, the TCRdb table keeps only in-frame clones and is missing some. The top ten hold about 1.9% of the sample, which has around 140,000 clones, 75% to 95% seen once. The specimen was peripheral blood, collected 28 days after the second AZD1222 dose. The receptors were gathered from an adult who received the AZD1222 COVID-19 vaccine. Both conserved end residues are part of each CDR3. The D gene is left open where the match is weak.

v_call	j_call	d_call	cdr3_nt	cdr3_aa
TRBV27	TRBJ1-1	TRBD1	TGTGCCAGCAGTCGGGACAGGGGCCAGCCGAACACTGAAGCTTTCTTT	CASSRDRGQPNTEAFF
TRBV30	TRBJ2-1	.	TGTGCCTGGAGGTTTTACAATGAGCAGTTCTTC	CAWRFYNEQFF
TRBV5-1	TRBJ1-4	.	TGCGCCAGCAGCTTGGTGTCAGAGAATGAAAAACTGTTTTTT	CASSLVSENEKLFF
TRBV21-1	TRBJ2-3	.	TGTGCCAGCAGCAAAGAGGAGACAGTGGGAAGGAAGTATGACACAGATACGCAGTATTTT	CASSKEETVGRKYDTDTQYF
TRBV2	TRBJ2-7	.	TGTGCCAGCAGTGACCTCCGCGGGTCGCAGCAGTACTTC	CASSDLRGSQQYF
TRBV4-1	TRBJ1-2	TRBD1	TGCGCCAGCAGCCGCCTTGGACAGGGATATGGCTACACCTTC	CASSRLGQGYGYTF
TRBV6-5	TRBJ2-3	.	TGTGCCAGCAGTTACTCTTACAGCACAGATACGCAGTATTTT	CASSYSYSTDTQYF
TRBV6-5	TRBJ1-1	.	TGTGCCAGCAGTCCTCATGGGACGAACACTGAAGCTTTCTTT	CASSPHGTNTEAFF
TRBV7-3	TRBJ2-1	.	TGTGCCAGCGACTACCACGGACAGTGCATCTCCTACAATGAGCAGTTCTTC	CASDYHGQCISYNEQFF
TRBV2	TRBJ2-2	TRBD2	TGTGCCAGCAGTGAAGAGCGGCCTAGCGGGTCACGGACCGGGGAGCTGTTTTTT	CASSEERPSGSRTGELFF
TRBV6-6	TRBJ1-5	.	TGTGCCAGCAGTCGGATTACGACAGGAGGAAGGCGTCAGCCCCAGCATTTT	CASSRITTGGRRQPQHF
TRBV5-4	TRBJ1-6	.	TGTGCCAGCAGCCGGGAAGGGGCCTATAATTCACCCCTCCACTTT	CASSREGAYNSPLHF
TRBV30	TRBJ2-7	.	TGTGCCTGGAGTAAGGCCGATTTCTACGAGCAGTACTTC	CAWSKADFYEQYF
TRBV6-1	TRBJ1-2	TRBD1	TGTGCCAGCAGCGAAACATGGGACAGGGGGCTTCATGGCTACACCTTC	CASSETWDRGLHGYTF
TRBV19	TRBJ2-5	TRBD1	TGTGCCAGTTCCGCTACAGGGGCAGAAGAGACCCAGTACTTC	CASSATGAEETQYF
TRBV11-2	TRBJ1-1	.	TGTGCCAGCAGCTCCGGCCCTGAAGCTTTCTTT	CASSSGPEAFF
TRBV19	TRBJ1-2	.	TGTGCCAGTAGTCCTCAAACCACAGGGCACTATGGCTACACCTTC	CASSPQTTGHYGYTF
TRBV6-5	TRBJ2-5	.	TGTGCCAGCAGTTTCTCCGGGGGTAGGGAGACCCAGTACTTC	CASSFSGGRETQYF
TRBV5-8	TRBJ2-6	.	TGTGCCAGCAGTGTATGGGGAACTGGGGCCAACGTCCTGACTTTC	CASSVWGTGANVLTF
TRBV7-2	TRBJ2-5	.	TGTGCCAGCAGCTTTCAGCAAGGCCGAGAGACCCAGTACTTC	CASSFQQGRETQYF